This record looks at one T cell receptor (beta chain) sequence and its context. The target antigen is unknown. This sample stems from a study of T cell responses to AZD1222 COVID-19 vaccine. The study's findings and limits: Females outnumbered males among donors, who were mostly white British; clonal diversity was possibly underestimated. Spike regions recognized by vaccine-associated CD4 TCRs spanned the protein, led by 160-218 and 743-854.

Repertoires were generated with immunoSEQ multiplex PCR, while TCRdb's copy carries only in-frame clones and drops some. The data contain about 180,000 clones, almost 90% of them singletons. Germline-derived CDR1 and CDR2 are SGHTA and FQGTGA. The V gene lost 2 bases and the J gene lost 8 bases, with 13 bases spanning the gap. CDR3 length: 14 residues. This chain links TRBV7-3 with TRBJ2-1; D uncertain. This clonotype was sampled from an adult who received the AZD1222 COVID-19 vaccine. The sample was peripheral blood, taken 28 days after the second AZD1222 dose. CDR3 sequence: CASSLLASSDEQFF. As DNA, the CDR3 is TGTGCCAGCAGCTTACTCGCCTCGTCGGATGAGCAGTTCTTC.